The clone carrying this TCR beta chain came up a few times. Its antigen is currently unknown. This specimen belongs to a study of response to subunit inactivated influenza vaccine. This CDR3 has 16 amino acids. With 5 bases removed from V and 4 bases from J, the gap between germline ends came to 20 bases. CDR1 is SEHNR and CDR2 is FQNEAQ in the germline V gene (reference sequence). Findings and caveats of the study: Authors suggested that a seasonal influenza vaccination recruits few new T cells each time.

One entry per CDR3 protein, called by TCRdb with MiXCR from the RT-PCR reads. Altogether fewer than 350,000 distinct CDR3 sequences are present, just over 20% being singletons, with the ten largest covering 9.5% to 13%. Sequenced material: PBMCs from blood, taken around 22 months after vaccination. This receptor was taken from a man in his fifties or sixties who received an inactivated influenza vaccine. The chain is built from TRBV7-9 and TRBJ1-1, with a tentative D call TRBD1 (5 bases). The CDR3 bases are TGTGCCAGCAGCCCCGTGGGACGCTACCAGACCACTGAAGCTTTCTTT. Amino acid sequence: CASSPVGRYQTTEAFF.